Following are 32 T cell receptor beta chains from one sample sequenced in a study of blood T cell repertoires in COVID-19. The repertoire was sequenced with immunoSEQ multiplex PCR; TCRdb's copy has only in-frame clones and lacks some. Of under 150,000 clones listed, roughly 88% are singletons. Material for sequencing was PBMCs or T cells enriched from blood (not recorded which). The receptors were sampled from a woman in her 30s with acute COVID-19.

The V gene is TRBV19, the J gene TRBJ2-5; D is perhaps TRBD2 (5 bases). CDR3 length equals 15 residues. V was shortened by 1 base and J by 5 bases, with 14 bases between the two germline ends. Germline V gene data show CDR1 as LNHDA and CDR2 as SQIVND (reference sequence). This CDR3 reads CASSIGSSWWETQYF. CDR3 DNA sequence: TGTGCCAGTAGTATAGGGTCTAGCTGGTGGGAGACCCAGTACTTC.

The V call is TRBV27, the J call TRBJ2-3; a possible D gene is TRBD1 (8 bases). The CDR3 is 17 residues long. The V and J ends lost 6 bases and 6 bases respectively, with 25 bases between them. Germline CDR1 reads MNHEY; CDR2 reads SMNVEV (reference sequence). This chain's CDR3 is CASRQTGVREGGDTQYF. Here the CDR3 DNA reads TGTGCCAGCAGACAGACAGGGGTTAGGGAGGGCGGCGATACGCAGTATTTT.

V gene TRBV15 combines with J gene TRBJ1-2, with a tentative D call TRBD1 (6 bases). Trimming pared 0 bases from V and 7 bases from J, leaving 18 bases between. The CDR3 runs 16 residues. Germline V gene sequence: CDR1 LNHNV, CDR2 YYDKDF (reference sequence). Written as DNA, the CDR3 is TGTGCCACCAGCAGAGATACCCCCCACAGGGCCGGTGGCTACACCTTC. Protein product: CATSRDTPHRAGGYTF.

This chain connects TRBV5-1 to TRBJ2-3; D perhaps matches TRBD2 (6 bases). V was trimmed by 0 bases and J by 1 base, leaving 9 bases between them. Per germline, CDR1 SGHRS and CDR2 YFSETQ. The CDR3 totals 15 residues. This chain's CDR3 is CASSLAPSGTDTQYF. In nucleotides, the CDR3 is TGCGCCAGCAGCTTGGCCCCTAGCGGCACAGATACGCAGTATTTT. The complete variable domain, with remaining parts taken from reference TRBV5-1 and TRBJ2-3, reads KAGVTQTPRYLIKTRGQQVTLSCSPISGHRSVSWYQQTPGQGLQFLFEYFSETQRNKGNFPGRFSGRQFSNSRSEMNVSTLELGDSALYLCASSLAPSGTDTQYFGPGTRLTVL.

CDR3 region: CASSLSYERSSYEQYF. CDR3 sequence (DNA): TGTGCCAGCAGCTTATCATACGAGCGGAGCTCCTACGAGCAGTACTTC. This sequence joins TRBV7-6 and TRBJ2-7, with D possibly being TRBD2 (5 bases). Germline V CDR1 and CDR2: SGHVS, FNYEAQ. The V end was cut by 2 bases, the J end by 0 bases, with 14 bases between. CDR3 length: 16 amino acids.

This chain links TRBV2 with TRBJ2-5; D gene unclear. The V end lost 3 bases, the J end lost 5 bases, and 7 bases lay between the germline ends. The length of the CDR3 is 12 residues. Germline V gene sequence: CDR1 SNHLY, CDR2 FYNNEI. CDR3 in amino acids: CASSEAGETQYF. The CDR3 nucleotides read TGTGCCAGCAGTGAGGCTGGTGAGACCCAGTACTTC.

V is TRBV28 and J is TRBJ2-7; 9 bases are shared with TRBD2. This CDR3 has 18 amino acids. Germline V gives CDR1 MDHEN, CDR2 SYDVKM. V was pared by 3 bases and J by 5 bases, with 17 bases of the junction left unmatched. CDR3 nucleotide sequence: TGTGCCAGCAGTTTGCCCCTCTGGCGGGAGGGGGCAATCGACGAGCAGTACTTC. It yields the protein CASSLPLWREGAIDEQYF.

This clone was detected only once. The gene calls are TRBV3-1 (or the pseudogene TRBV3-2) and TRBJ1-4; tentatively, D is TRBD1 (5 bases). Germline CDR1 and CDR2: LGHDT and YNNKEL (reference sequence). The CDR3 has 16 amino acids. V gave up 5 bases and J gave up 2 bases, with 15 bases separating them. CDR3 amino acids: CASSNYPGLTNEKLFF. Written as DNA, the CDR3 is TGTGCCAGCAGCAATTACCCGGGACTGACTAATGAAAAACTGTTTTTT.

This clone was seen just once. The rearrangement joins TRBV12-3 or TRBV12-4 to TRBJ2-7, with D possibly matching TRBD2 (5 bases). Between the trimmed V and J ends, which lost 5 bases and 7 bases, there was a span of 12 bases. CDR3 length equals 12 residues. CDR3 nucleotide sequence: TGTGCCAGCAGTCAAACCGGAGGTGAGCAGTACTTC. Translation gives CASSQTGGEQYF.

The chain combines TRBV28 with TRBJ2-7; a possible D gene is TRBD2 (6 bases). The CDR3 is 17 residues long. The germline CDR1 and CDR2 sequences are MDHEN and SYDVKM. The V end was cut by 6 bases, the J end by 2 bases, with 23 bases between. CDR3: CASSLPVGGKATYEQYF. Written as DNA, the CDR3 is TGTGCCAGCAGCCTCCCGGTGGGCGGGAAAGCAACCTACGAGCAGTACTTC.

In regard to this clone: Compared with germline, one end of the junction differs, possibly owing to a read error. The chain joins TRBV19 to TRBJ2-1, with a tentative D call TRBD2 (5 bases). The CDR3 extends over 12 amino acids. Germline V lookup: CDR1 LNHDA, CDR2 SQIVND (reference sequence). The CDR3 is CASSTDYDEQFF. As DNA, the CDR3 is TGTGCCAGTAGTACAGACTACGATGAGCAGTTCTTC. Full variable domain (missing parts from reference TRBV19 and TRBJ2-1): DGGITQSPKYLFRKEGQNVTLSCEQNLNHDAMYWYRQDPGQGLRLIYYSQIVNDFQKGDIAEGYSVSREKKESFPLTVTSAQKNPTAFYLCASSTDYDEQFFGPGTRLTVL.

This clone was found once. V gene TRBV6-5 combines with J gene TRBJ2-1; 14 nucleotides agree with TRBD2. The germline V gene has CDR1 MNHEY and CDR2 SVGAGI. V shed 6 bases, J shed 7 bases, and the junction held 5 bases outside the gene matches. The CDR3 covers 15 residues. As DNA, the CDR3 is TGTGCCAGCAGATCTGGACTAGCGGGAGGTAATGAGCAGTTCTTC. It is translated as CASRSGLAGGNEQFF.

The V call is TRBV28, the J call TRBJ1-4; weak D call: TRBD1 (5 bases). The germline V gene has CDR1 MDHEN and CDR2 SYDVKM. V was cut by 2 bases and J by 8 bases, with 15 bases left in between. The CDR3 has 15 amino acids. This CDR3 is CASSLEWGVGEKLFF. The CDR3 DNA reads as TGTGCCAGCAGTTTAGAATGGGGGGTCGGAGAAAAACTGTTTTTT.

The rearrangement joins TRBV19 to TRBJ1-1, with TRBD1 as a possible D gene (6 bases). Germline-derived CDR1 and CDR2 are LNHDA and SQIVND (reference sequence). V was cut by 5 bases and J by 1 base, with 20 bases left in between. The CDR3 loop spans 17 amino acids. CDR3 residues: CASSPLPQGKQNTEAFF. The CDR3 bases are TGTGCCAGTAGTCCACTACCACAGGGAAAGCAGAACACTGAAGCTTTCTTT.

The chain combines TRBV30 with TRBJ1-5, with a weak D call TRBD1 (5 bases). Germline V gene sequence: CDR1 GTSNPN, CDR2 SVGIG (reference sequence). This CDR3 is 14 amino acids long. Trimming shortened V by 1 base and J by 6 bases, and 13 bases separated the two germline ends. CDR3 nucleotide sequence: TGTGCCTGGAGTGCATCAGGGCATGTTCAGCCCCAGCATTTT. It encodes CAWSASGHVQPQHF.

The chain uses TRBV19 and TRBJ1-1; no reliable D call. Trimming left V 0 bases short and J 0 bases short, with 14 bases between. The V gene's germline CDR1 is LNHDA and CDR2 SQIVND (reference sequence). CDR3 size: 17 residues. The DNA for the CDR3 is TGTGCCAGTAGTATAGATCGGGAGTTGGGGTTGAACACTGAAGCTTTCTTT. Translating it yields CASSIDRELGLNTEAFF.

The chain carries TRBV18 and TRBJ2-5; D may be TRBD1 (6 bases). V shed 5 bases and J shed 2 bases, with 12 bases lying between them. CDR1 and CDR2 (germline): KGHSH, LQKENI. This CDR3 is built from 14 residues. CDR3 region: CASSSSQGQETQYF. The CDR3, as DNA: TGTGCCAGCTCATCATCACAGGGTCAAGAGACCCAGTACTTC.

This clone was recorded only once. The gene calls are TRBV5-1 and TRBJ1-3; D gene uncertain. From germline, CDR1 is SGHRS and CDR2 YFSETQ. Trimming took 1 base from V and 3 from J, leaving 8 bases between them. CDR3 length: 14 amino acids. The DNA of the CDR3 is TGCGCCAGCAGCTTGACAGAGATTGGAAACACCATATATTTT. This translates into CASSLTEIGNTIYF.

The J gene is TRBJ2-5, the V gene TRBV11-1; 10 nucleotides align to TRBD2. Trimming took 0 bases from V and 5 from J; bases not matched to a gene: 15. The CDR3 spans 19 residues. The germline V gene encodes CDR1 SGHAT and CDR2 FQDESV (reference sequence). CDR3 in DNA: TGTGCCAGCAGCTTAGCGTGGGCCCAGCGGGAGGGCGTCTTGGAGACCCAGTACTTC. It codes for CASSLAWAQREGVLETQYF.

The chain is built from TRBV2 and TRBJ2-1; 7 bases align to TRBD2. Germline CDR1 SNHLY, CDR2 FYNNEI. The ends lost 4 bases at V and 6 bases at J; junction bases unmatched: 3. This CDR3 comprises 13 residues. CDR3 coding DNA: TGTGCCAGCAGTGGGGACTACCTCAATGAGCAGTTCTTC. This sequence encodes CASSGDYLNEQFF.

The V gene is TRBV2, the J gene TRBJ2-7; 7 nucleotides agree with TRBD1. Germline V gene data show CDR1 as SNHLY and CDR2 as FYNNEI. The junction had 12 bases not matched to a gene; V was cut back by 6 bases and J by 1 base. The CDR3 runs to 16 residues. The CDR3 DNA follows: TGTGCCAGCAGCTCCGACCATTACAGGGGTTCCTACGAGCAGTACTTC. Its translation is CASSSDHYRGSYEQYF.

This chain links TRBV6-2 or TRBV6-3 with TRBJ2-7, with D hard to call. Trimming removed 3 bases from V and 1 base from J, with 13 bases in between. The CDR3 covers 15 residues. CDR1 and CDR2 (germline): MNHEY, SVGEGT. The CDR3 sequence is CASSYGRTKSYEQYF. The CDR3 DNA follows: TGTGCCAGCAGTTATGGCCGAACAAAATCCTACGAGCAGTACTTC.

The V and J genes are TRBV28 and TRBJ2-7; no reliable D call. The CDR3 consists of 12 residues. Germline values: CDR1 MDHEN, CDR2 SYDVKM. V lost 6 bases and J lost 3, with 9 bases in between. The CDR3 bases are TGTGCCAGCAGGTCACAGAGCTACGAGCAGTACTTC. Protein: CASRSQSYEQYF.

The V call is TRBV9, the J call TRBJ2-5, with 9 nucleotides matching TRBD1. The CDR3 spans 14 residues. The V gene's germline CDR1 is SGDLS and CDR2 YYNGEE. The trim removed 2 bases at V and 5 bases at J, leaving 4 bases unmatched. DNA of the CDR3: TGTGCCAGCAGCGTCGGGACAGGGTTCGAGACCCAGTACTTC. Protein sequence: CASSVGTGFETQYF.

CDR3 in amino acids: CASSPFLIQGQGEKLFF. DNA for the CDR3: TGTGCCAGCAGCCCCTTCCTTATACAGGGCCAGGGGGAAAAACTGTTTTTT. The rearrangement joins TRBV27 to TRBJ1-4; D may be TRBD1 (6 bases). Germline V gives CDR1 MNHEY, CDR2 SMNVEV (reference sequence). Trimming took off 6 bases at V and 8 bases at J, with 25 bases between the two ends. The CDR3 sequence is 17 residues long.

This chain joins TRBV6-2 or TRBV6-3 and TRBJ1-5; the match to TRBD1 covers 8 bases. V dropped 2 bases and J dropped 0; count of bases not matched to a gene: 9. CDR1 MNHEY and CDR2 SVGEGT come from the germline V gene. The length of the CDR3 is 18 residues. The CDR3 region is CASSYPPPGGNSNQPQHF. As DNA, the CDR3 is TGTGCCAGCAGTTACCCCCCGCCAGGGGGCAATAGCAATCAGCCCCAGCATTTT.

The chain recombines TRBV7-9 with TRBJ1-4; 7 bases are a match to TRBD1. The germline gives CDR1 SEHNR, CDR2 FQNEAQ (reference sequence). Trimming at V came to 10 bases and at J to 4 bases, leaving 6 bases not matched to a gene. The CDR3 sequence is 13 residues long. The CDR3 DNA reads TGTGCCACCAGGGACAGCTTTAATGAAAAACTGTTTTTT. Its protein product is CATRDSFNEKLFF.

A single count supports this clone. CDR3 residues: CASSFHINTEAFF. In DNA, the CDR3 is TGTGCCAGCAGCTTTCACATTAACACTGAAGCTTTCTTT. The chain is built from TRBV12-3 or TRBV12-4 and TRBJ1-1; D unresolved. The length of the CDR3 is 13 residues. Trimming took 6 bases from V and 2 from J, leaving 10 bases between them.

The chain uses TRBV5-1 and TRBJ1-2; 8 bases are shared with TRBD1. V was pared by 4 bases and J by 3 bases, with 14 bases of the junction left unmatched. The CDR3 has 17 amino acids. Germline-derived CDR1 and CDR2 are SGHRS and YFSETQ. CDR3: CASSPPWTQGVHYGYTF. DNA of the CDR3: TGCGCCAGCAGCCCTCCCTGGACACAGGGGGTGCACTATGGCTACACCTTC.

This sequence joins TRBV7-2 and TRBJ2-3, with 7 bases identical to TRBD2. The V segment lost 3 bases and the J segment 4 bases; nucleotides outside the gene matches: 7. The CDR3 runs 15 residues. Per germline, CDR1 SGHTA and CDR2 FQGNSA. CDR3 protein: CASSFSGPPADTQYF. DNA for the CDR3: TGTGCCAGCAGCTTTAGCGGGCCGCCTGCAGATACGCAGTATTTT.

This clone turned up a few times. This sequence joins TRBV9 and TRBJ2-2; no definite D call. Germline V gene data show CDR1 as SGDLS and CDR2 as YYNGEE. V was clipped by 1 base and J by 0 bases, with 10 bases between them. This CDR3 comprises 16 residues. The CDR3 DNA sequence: TGTGCCAGCAGCGTATCCGGGTCTCCGAACACCGGGGAGCTGTTTTTT. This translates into CASSVSGSPNTGELFF.

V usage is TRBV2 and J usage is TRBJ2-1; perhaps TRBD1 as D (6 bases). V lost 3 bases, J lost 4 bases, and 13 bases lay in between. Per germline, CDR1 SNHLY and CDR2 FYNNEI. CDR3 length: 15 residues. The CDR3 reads CASSDYLQGYNEQFF. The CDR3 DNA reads TGTGCCAGCAGTGACTATTTACAGGGTTACAATGAGCAGTTCTTC. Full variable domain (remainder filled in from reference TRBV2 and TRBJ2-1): EPEVTQTPSHQVTQMGQEVILRCVPISNHLYFYWYRQILGQKVEFLVSFYNNEISEKSEIFDDQFSVERPDGSNFTLKIRSTKLEDSAMYFCASSDYLQGYNEQFFGPGTRLTVL.